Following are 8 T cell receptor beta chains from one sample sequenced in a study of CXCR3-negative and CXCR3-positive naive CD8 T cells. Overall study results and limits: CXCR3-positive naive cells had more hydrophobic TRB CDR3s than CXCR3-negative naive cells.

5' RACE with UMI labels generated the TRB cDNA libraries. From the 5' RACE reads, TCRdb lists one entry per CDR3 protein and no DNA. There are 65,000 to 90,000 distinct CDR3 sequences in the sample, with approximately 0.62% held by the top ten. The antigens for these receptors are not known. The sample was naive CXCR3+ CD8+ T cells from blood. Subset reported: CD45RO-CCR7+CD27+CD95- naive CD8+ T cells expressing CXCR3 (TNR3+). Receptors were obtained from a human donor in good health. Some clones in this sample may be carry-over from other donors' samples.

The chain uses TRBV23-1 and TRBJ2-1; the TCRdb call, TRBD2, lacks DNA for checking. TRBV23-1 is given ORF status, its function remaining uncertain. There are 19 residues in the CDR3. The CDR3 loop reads CASSQSESDVRGGRNEQFF.

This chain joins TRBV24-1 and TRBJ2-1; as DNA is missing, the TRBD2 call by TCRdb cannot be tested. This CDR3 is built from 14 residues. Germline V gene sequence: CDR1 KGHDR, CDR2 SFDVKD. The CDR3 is CATSESRDYNEQFF.

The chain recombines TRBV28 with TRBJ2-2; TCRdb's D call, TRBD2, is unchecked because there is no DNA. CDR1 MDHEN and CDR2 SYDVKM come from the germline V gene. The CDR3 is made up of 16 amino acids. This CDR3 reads CASSSLAGALTGELFF.

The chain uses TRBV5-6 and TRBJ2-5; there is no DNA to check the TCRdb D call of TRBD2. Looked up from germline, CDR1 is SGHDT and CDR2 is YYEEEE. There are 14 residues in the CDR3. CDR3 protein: CASSALTRKETQYF.

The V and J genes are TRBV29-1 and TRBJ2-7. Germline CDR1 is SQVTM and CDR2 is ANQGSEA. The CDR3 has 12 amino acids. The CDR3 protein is CSVVSGLGEQYF.

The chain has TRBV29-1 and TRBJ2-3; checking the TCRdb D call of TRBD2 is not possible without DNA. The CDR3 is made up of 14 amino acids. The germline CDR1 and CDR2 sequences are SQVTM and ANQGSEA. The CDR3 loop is CSVDSSGRTDTQYF.

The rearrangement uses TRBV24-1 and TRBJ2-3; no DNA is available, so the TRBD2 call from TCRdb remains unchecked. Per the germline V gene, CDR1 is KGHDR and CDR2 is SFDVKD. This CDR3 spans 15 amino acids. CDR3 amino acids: CATSEREVGTDTQYF.

The CDR3 sequence is CASSPGTSEAPEQYF. This chain uses TRBV7-9 with TRBJ2-7; TCRdb returns TRBD2, unconfirmable since there is no DNA. CDR3 size: 15 residues. Germline values: CDR1 SEHNR, CDR2 FQNEAQ (reference sequence).